Sequencing of this TCR beta chain was carried out in a study of radiotherapy plus CTLA-4 blockade in lung cancer. Study-wide context: Objective responses arose in 18% of patients, and approximately 30% experienced disease control.

Worth noting for this clone: As yet, its antigen is unknown.

Points from the study as a whole: In blood, tumor-derived TCR clones expanded after radiotherapy plus ipilimumab.

Generated by immunoSEQ multiplex PCR, the TCRdb table keeps only in-frame clones and is missing some. The profile shows tens of thousands of clones, roughly 87% of them singletons. Germline V gene data show CDR1 as SGHRS and CDR2 as YFSETQ. The CDR3 extends over 17 amino acids. Losses at the gene ends were 0 bases for V and 4 bases for J; bases not matched to a gene: 6. The sequences come from peripheral blood, collected from a patient treated with radiotherapy plus ipilimumab. The sequence came from a human donor with non-small cell lung cancer who had stable disease on radiotherapy plus ipilimumab. This rearrangement joins TRBV5-1 to TRBJ2-2, with TRBD1 matching over 10 bases. CDR3 residues: CASSLAGQGRITGELFF. CDR3 DNA sequence: TGCGCCAGCAGCTTGGCGGGACAGGGGCGAATCACCGGGGAGCTGTTTTTT.